The table lists the clone carrying this T cell receptor (beta chain) with a few counts. TCRdb's table, derived via immunoSEQ multiplex PCR, lists solely in-frame clones and lacks some. The data contain 150,000 to 200,000 clones, 75% to 90% of them singletons. The data originate from a study of blood T cell repertoires in COVID-19. Across the whole study: The study drew acute and convalescent COVID-19 samples from the United States, Italy and Spain.

Participants were aged 18 to 89 years from 20 to 30 US areas. Two negative PCRs, clearance, or symptom resolution had been documented for recovered Cohort 3 donors. In germline, CDR1 is SGHDT, CDR2 YYEEEE. The CDR3 spans 18 residues. Between the trimmed V and J ends, which lost 1 base and 0 bases, there was a span of 14 bases. The chain has TRBV5-6 and TRBJ1-6; D might be TRBD1 (5 bases). Sequenced: PBMCs or T cells enriched from blood (not recorded which). The TCR comes from a woman aged 55-69 years who had recovered from COVID-19. CDR3 sequence (DNA): TGTGCCAGCAGCTTGCAGCTAGCCGGGGGCTCCTATAATTCACCCCTCCACTTT. Its translation: CASSLQLAGGSYNSPLHF.